Each of the 11 T cell receptor beta chains below was sequenced from the same sample in a study of cytomegalovirus exposure and HLA in healthy donors. A multiplex PCR was run with 60 Vbeta primers and 13 Jbeta primers. Clones were read by immunoSEQ multiplex PCR, and TCRdb kept only the in-frame ones, dropping some. The sample records around 20,000 clones, 84% being singletons. The sequenced sample was PBMCs. The receptors were sampled from a human donor in good health.

The rearrangement links TRBV18 to TRBJ2-1; TRBD2 matches at 8 bases. The CDR3 sequence is 15 residues long. Germline values: CDR1 KGHSH, CDR2 LQKENI. J gave up 10 bases and V 4 bases, and 12 bases lay outside the gene matches. The CDR3 reads CASSLAGGYAEEQFF. The CDR3 DNA reads as TGTGCCAGCTCACTCGCGGGGGGATACGCGGAGGAGCAGTTCTTC. The variable domain in full, with the rest retrieved from reference TRBV18 and TRBJ2-1, is NAGVMQNPRHLVRRRGQEARLRCSPMKGHSHVYWYRQLPEEGLKFMVYLQKENIIDESGMPKERFSAEFPKEGPSILRIQQVVRGDSAAYFCASSLAGGYAEEQFFGPGTRLTVL.

This chain joins TRBV5-1 and TRBJ1-1; TRBD1 aligns across 7 bases. The V gene's germline CDR1 is SGHRS and CDR2 YFSETQ. J was trimmed by 1 base and V by 3 bases; bases with no gene match: 3. This CDR3 is built from 14 residues. The DNA of the CDR3 is TGCGCCAGCAGCTCACAGGGGAAGAACACTGAAGCTTTCTTT. Protein sequence: CASSSQGKNTEAFF.

The chain employs TRBV19 and TRBJ1-5; TRBD1 aligns across 9 bases. This CDR3 is built from 16 residues. CDR1 LNHDA and CDR2 SQIVND come from the germline V gene (reference sequence). The V segment lost 6 bases and the J segment 3 bases; nucleotides outside the gene matches: 9. The CDR3, as DNA: TGTGCCAGTAGGACTTCACAGGGGGCCTTCAATCAGCCCCAGCATTTT. Its protein product is CASRTSQGAFNQPQHF.

The chain is built from TRBV7-2 and TRBJ2-1, with D maybe TRBD2 (6 bases). Trimming cost V 5 bases and J 4 bases, with 15 bases left between them. Germline assignment: CDR1 SGHTA and CDR2 FQGNSA. This CDR3 has 15 residues. This CDR3 reads CASSPGGGGYNEQFF. As DNA, the CDR3 is TGTGCCAGCAGCCCCGGGGGTGGGGGTTACAATGAGCAGTTCTTC.

V is TRBV5-1 and J is TRBJ2-7; D remains ambiguous. The germline V gene encodes CDR1 SGHRS and CDR2 YFSETQ. V dropped 0 bases and J dropped 3 bases, with 13 bases sitting between them. This CDR3 is built from 15 residues. The CDR3 nucleotides are TGCGCCAGCAGCTTGGGTGCGGCCTCTCACTACGAGCAGTACTTC. Encoded protein: CASSLGAASHYEQYF. Complete variable domain (other parts from reference TRBV5-1 and TRBJ2-7): KAGVTQTPRYLIKTRGQQVTLSCSPISGHRSVSWYQQTPGQGLQFLFEYFSETQRNKGNFPGRFSGRQFSNSRSEMNVSTLELGDSALYLCASSLGAASHYEQYFGPGTRLTVT.

The V call is TRBV5-1, the J call TRBJ1-2; D is uncertain. Per germline, CDR1 SGHRS and CDR2 YFSETQ. This CDR3 is 14 amino acids long. Between the trimmed V and J ends, which lost 0 bases and 5 bases, there was a span of 11 bases. The chain's CDR3 is CASSLGGSEYGYTF. The CDR3, as DNA: TGCGCCAGCAGCTTGGGAGGCAGTGAATATGGCTACACCTTC.

This chain joins TRBV4-1 and TRBJ2-3, with 11 bases matching TRBD2. Germline trimming cut 1 base from V and 11 bases from J; bases unmatched to any gene: 11. Germline-derived CDR1 and CDR2 are MGHRA and YSYEKL. The CDR3 is made up of 16 amino acids. The CDR3 DNA reads as TGCGCCAGCAGCCAAGCCGGGACTAGCGGTTCAGGGATGCAGTATTTT. Residues: CASSQAGTSGSGMQYF.

The chain links TRBV6-5 to TRBJ2-6; 8 positions agree with TRBD2. The CDR3 extends over 15 amino acids. With 6 bases clipped from V and 4 bases from J, the junction kept 5 bases outside the gene matches. Germline values: CDR1 MNHEY, CDR2 SVGAGI. The CDR3: CASRRGVSGANVLTF. In nucleotides, the CDR3 is TGTGCCAGCAGGCGGGGGGTATCGGGGGCCAACGTCCTGACTTTC.

In its sample, this clone was seen a few times. The chain couples TRBV7-9 to TRBJ1-4, with D perhaps TRBD1 (6 bases). Germline-derived CDR1 and CDR2 are SEHNR and FQNEAQ (reference sequence). Trimming shortened V by 5 bases and J by 8 bases, and 15 bases separated the two germline ends. CDR3 length equals 14 residues. Here the CDR3 DNA reads TGTGCCAGCAGCCTCGCATACAGGGTCGAAAAACTGTTTTTT. It is translated as CASSLAYRVEKLFF. Together with reference TRBV7-9 and TRBJ1-4, the CDR3 gives the full variable domain: DTGVSQNPRHKITKRGQNVTFRCDPISEHNRLYWYRQTLGQGPEFLTYFQNEAQLEKSRLLSDRFSAERPKGSFSTLEIQRTEQGDSAMYLCASSLAYRVEKLFFGSGTQLSVL.

This chain links TRBV7-8 with TRBJ2-7; D gene uncertain. The CDR3 has 12 residues. CDR1 and CDR2 (germline): SGHVS, FQNEAQ. V was pared by 3 bases and J by 3 bases, with 6 bases between. Written as DNA, the CDR3 is TGTGCCAGCAGCTTCTACCACTACGAGCAGTACTTC. It specifies CASSFYHYEQYF. Variable domain in full (rest from reference TRBV7-8 and TRBJ2-7): GAGVSQSPRYKVAKRGQDVALRCDPISGHVSLFWYQQALGQGPEFLTYFQNEAQLDKSGLPSDRFFAERPEGSVSTLKIQRTQQEDSAVYLCASSFYHYEQYFGPGTRLTVT.

The chain links TRBV2 to TRBJ2-7, with D possibly matching TRBD1 (5 bases). The CDR3 is made up of 13 amino acids. CDR1 is SNHLY, CDR2 FYNNEI, per germline. The germline V and J ends were trimmed by 6 bases and 4 bases, with 13 bases remaining between them. The CDR3 is CASRAGIGYEQYF. CDR3 coding DNA: TGTGCCAGCAGAGCAGGGATTGGGTACGAGCAGTACTTC.